The sequence of this TCR beta chain was determined in a study of CXCR3-negative and CXCR3-positive naive CD8 T cells. As concerns this clonotype: Its target is unknown.

Study results and caveats: Naive cells that were CXCR3-positive had more hydrophobic TRB CDR3s (compared with CXCR3-negative naive cells).

The method, 5' RACE with UMI labels, was used to prepare the TRB cDNA libraries. With the 5' RACE reads reprocessed, TCRdb shows one record per CDR3 protein and no DNA. This sample contains around 65,000 distinct CDR3 sequences. This TCR came from a human donor in good health. Some clones in this sample may be carry-over from other donors' samples. The specimen was naive CXCR3+ CD8+ T cells from blood. Subset: CD45RO-CCR7+CD27+CD95- naive CD8+ T cells expressing CXCR3 (TNR3+).

This CDR3 reads CASSLSSLYEQYF. V and J are TRBV27 and TRBJ2-7. CDR3 length equals 13 residues. Germline CDR1 is MNHEY and CDR2 is SMNVEV (reference sequence).